The present T cell receptor beta chain was sequenced within a study of OX40 agonist ivuxolimab in advanced cancers. Clones were read by immunoSEQ multiplex PCR, and TCRdb kept only the in-frame ones, dropping some. This table has roughly 48,000 clones, 75% to 80% appearing once. Study observations and caveats: Specificity for antigen went undetermined in the expanded peripheral T cells.

Notes on this clone: Its antigen is as yet unknown.

The source was CD4+ or CD8+ T cells sorted from blood, collected in a trial of the OX40 agonist ivuxolimab. The receptor's source is an adult with an advanced solid tumor such as melanoma, head and neck, liver or kidney cancer.

The CDR3 coding sequence is TGTGCCAGCAGCGGCGCCAGGGGGAACACTGAAGCTTTCTTT. This translates into CASSGARGNTEAFF. V usage is TRBV5-4 and J usage is TRBJ1-1, with D possibly matching TRBD1 (6 bases). Germline loops: CDR1 SGHNT, CDR2 YYREEE (reference sequence). The CDR3 has 14 amino acids. Trimming took 4 bases from V and 1 from J, leaving 11 bases between them.